One and the same sample provided the 20 T cell receptor beta chains below, sequenced in a study of vaccination and CD4 T cells after COVID-19. Treatment of the sample: approximately 10-day PBMC culture with coronavirus spike peptide pools or control peptides (ViraFEST assay). Cultured CD4+ T cell DNA was sequenced using the Oncomine TCR Beta short-read assay. MiXCR, applied by TCRdb to the PCR reads, yields one record per CDR3 protein. The repertoire includes more than 6,500 distinct CDR3 sequences, roughly four fifths of them detected once, and 16% sits in the top ten. The antigens for these receptors are not known. Input material: CD4+ T cells from blood, cultured in vitro. The source is a human donor who had recovered from COVID-19.

In this sample, this clonotype turned up a few times. V usage is TRBV28 and J usage is TRBJ1-2; D is undetermined. Trimming stripped 2 bases from V and 9 bases from J, with 16 bases between. CDR1 is MDHEN, CDR2 SYDVKM, per germline. This CDR3 is built from 14 residues. The CDR3 reads CASSLPHGSMRYTF. The CDR3 DNA reads as TGTGCCAGCAGTTTACCCCACGGATCGATGCGCTACACCTTC.

The V and J genes are TRBV20-1 and TRBJ2-2, with TRBD2 matching over 7 bases. From germline, CDR1 is DFQATT and CDR2 SNEGSKA (reference sequence). The ends lost 2 bases at V and 3 bases at J; junction bases unmatched: 12. The CDR3 covers 17 residues. The CDR3 loop is CSARPRGRAGYTGELFF. CDR3 bases: TGCAGTGCTAGACCTCGGGGGAGGGCCGGATACACCGGGGAGCTGTTTTTT.

This clonotype was recorded once. The rearrangement joins TRBV4-1 to TRBJ2-2; D uncertain. Germline V gene lookup returns CDR1 MGHRA and CDR2 YSYEKL. The V end lost 4 bases, the J end lost 3 bases, and 6 bases lay between the germline ends. CDR3 length: 13 residues. CDR3 region: CASSPLDTGELFF. CDR3 sequence (DNA): TGCGCCAGCAGCCCCTTAGACACCGGGGAGCTGTTTTTT.

V and J are TRBV27 and TRBJ2-7, with a tentative D call TRBD2 (5 bases). The CDR3 runs 11 residues. CDR1 is MNHEY, CDR2 SMNVEV, per germline (reference sequence). V lost 6 bases, J lost 7 bases, and 10 bases lay in between. The CDR3 loop reads CASRRALEQYF. The CDR3 coding sequence is TGTGCCAGCAGGAGGGCGCTGGAGCAGTACTTC.

This chain uses TRBV20-1 with TRBJ1-5, with D tentatively TRBD1 (5 bases). Trimming removed 3 bases from V and 1 base from J, with 13 bases in between. The V gene's germline CDR1 is DFQATT and CDR2 SNEGSKA (reference sequence). This CDR3 is 15 amino acids long. CDR3 loop: CSASRGQGSNQPQHF. The CDR3 DNA reads as TGCAGTGCTAGTCGGGGCCAAGGAAGCAATCAGCCCCAGCATTTT.

The genes are TRBV20-1 and TRBJ2-3; possibly TRBD2 for D (6 bases). The germline gives CDR1 DFQATT, CDR2 SNEGSKA (reference sequence). Between the trimmed V and J ends, which lost 5 bases and 4 bases, there was a span of 10 bases. The CDR3 covers 12 residues. CDR3 amino acids: CSAARDSDTQYF. For the CDR3, the DNA is TGCAGTGCTGCCAGGGACTCAGATACGCAGTATTTT.

The J gene is TRBJ1-5, the V gene TRBV7-2; D possibly corresponds to TRBD1 (5 bases). The CDR3 runs to 13 residues. The V end was cut by 2 bases, the J end by 7 bases, with 9 bases between. Looked up from germline, CDR1 is SGHTA and CDR2 is FQGNSA. This CDR3 reads CASSLRWDQPQHF. The CDR3 DNA is TGTGCCAGCAGCTTACGATGGGACCAGCCCCAGCATTTT.

This clonotype was counted once. The rearrangement uses TRBV10-3 and TRBJ2-5; 10 nucleotides line up with TRBD1. With V trimmed by 2 bases and J by 7 bases, 1 base remained unmatched. From germline, CDR1 is ENHRY and CDR2 SYGVKD. There are 13 residues in the CDR3. CDR3 in amino acids: CAISEGQGGTQYF. DNA of the CDR3: TGTGCCATCAGTGAGGGACAGGGGGGGACCCAGTACTTC.

This clonotype was detected only once. The rearrangement joins TRBV7-9 to TRBJ2-7; the match to TRBD1 covers 9 bases. In germline, CDR1 is SEHNR, CDR2 FQNEAQ (reference sequence). This CDR3 has 16 amino acids. With V trimmed by 5 bases and J by 8 bases, 16 bases remained unmatched. CDR3 nucleotides: TGTGCCAGCAGCCTAACCGGGACAGGGCCCCGGGCGCAGCAGTACTTC. This sequence encodes CASSLTGTGPRAQQYF.

The V call is TRBV7-2, the J call TRBJ1-3; 7 bases align to TRBD1. Germline V gene sequence: CDR1 SGHTA, CDR2 FQGNSA. The V and J ends lost 3 bases and 4 bases, in that order; junction bases with no gene match: 6. The CDR3 length is 15 residues. CDR3 DNA sequence: TGTGCCAGCAGCTTCACAAGGGGGCAGGGAAACACCATATATTTT. Its translation is CASSFTRGQGNTIYF.

This rearrangement joins TRBV20-1 to TRBJ2-7, with 11 bases lining up with TRBD2. This CDR3 is built from 13 residues. The V gene end was trimmed by 4 bases and the J gene end by 6 bases; junction bases not matched to a gene: 5. Germline values: CDR1 DFQATT, CDR2 SNEGSKA (reference sequence). The CDR3 DNA is TGCAGTGCTAAACTAGCGGGAGCTGCCGAGCAGTACTTC. This encodes CSAKLAGAAEQYF.

The chain employs TRBV7-2 and TRBJ1-1, with 9 bases matching TRBD1. The CDR3 is 15 residues long. The germline V gene has CDR1 SGHTA and CDR2 FQGNSA. V shed 1 base and J 1 base; nucleotides not matched to a gene: 1. In nucleotides, the CDR3 is TGTGCCAGCAGCTTAGGGACAGGGGCGAACACTGAAGCTTTCTTT. As protein: CASSLGTGANTEAFF.

This clonotype was seen a single time. This rearrangement joins TRBV7-9 to TRBJ1-2; TRBD1 agrees at 10 bases. V was clipped by 5 bases and J by 6 bases; unmatched bases: 12. The CDR3 runs to 16 residues. Germline CDR1 SEHNR, CDR2 FQNEAQ (reference sequence). The CDR3 loop is CASSPIRQGAVDGYTF. CDR3 bases: TGTGCCAGCAGCCCTATTCGACAGGGGGCAGTGGATGGCTACACCTTC. The full variable domain, in which reference TRBV7-9 and TRBJ1-2 provide the parts outside the CDR3, is DTGVSQNPRHKITKRGQNVTFRCDPISEHNRLYWYRQTLGQGPEFLTYFQNEAQLEKSRLLSDRFSAERPKGSFSTLEIQRTEQGDSAMYLCASSPIRQGAVDGYTFGSGTRLTVV.

The V and J genes are TRBV19 and TRBJ2-7; 11 positions match TRBD2. Unmatched junction bases numbered 8, after V lost 5 bases and J lost 2 bases. The CDR3 covers 16 residues. The germline V gene encodes CDR1 LNHDA and CDR2 SQIVND (reference sequence). The CDR3 loop reads CASSPRLAGHTYEQYF. The CDR3 DNA sequence: TGTGCCAGTAGTCCCCGACTAGCGGGACACACCTACGAGCAGTACTTC.

The chain employs TRBV6-1 and TRBJ1-1; no definite D call. Between the trimmed V and J ends, which lost 7 bases and 3 bases, there was a span of 9 bases. CDR1 is MNHNS, CDR2 SASEGT, per germline. CDR3 size: 12 residues. CDR3 sequence (DNA): TGTGCCAGCACGGGTTTATACACTGAAGCTTTCTTT. It codes for CASTGLYTEAFF.

V is TRBV6-1 and J is TRBJ1-5; TRBD1 might be the D (5 bases). The CDR3 runs 15 residues. Germline assignment: CDR1 MNHNS and CDR2 SASEGT. V was pared by 2 bases and J by 2 bases, with 10 bases between. The CDR3 nucleotides read TGTGCCAGCAGTGAAATAGGGGCAGGCAATCAGCCCCAGCATTTT. Amino acids: CASSEIGAGNQPQHF.

The J gene is TRBJ1-6, the V gene TRBV20-1; D might be TRBD1 (5 bases). The CDR3 runs 12 residues. Germline-derived CDR1 and CDR2 are DFQATT and SNEGSKA (reference sequence). V was shortened by 0 bases and J by 14 bases, with 11 bases between the two germline ends. CDR3 sequence: CSARDTGGTLHF. The CDR3 DNA reads TGCAGTGCTAGAGATACTGGGGGTACCCTCCACTTT.

The chain employs TRBV24-1 and TRBJ2-3, with 13 bases matching TRBD2. CDR1 and CDR2 (germline): KGHDR, SFDVKD. The CDR3 is 16 amino acids. The V and J ends lost 6 bases and 2 bases, in that order; junction bases with no gene match: 4. CDR3 sequence: CATSRLAGGTTDTQYF. In nucleotides, the CDR3 is TGTGCCACCAGTAGACTAGCGGGAGGAACCACAGATACGCAGTATTTT.

V and J are TRBV20-1 and TRBJ2-7; TRBD1 agrees at 8 bases. The J segment lost 2 bases and the V segment lost 5 bases, leaving 8 bases of the junction unmatched. Germline V gene sequence: CDR1 DFQATT, CDR2 SNEGSKA (reference sequence). This CDR3 contains 14 residues. DNA of the CDR3: TGCAGTGCTGCACCGGGACAGGCCACCTACGAGCAGTACTTC. Translation: CSAAPGQATYEQYF.

This sequence joins TRBV11-2 and TRBJ2-3; TRBD1 agrees at 7 bases. CDR3 length equals 17 residues. Trimming cost V 5 bases and J 3 bases; bases outside gene matches: 14. CDR1 is SGHAT and CDR2 is FQNNGV in the germline V gene. Here the CDR3 reads CASSATRDRARTDTQYF. In DNA, the CDR3 is TGTGCCAGCAGCGCTACCCGGGACAGAGCGAGGACAGATACGCAGTATTTT. Full variable domain (outside the CDR3, taken from reference TRBV11-2 and TRBJ2-3): EAGVAQSPRYKIIEKRQSVAFWCNPISGHATLYWYQQILGQGPKLLIQFQNNGVVDDSQLPKDRFSAERLKGVDSTLKIQPAKLEDSAVYLCASSATRDRARTDTQYFGPGTRLTVL.